This T cell receptor (beta chain) comes out of a study of T cell changes during pregnancy in multiple sclerosis. V shed 0 bases and J shed 1 base, with 12 bases lying between them. Germline-derived CDR1 and CDR2 are PRHDT and FYEKMQ (reference sequence). This CDR3 spans 16 amino acids. Some clones are missing from TCRdb's copy, which holds only in-frame ones; the method was immunoSEQ multiplex PCR. The sample lists some 80,000 clones, around 92% occurring once. Sequenced here: peripheral blood, sampled before pregnancy. This TCR came from a female donor with multiple sclerosis, enrolled in a pregnancy study. V usage is TRBV13 and J usage is TRBJ2-5; D possibly corresponds to TRBD2 (6 bases). The CDR3 DNA sequence: TGTGCCAGCAGCTTAGGCCTTGCGGGGACCCAAGAGACCCAGTACTTC. Translating gives CASSLGLAGTQETQYF.